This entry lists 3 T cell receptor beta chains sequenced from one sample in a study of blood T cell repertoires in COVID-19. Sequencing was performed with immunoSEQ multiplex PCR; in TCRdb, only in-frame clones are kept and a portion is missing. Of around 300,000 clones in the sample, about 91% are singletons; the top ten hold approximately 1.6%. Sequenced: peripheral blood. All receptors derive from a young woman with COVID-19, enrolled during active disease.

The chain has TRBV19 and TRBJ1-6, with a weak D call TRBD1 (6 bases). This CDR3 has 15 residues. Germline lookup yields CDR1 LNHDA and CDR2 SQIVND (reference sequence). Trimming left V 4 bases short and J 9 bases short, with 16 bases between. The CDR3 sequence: CASSNIGGVSSPLHF. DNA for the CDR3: TGTGCCAGTAGTAACATAGGGGGGGTCTCTTCACCCCTCCACTTT.

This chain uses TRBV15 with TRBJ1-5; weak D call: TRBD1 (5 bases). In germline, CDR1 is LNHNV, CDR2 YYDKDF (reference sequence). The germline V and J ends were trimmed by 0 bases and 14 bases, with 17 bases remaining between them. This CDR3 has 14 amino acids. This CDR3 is CATSRDHGAGSKHF. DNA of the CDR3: TGTGCCACCAGCAGAGATCATGGAGCAGGGTCGAAGCATTTT.

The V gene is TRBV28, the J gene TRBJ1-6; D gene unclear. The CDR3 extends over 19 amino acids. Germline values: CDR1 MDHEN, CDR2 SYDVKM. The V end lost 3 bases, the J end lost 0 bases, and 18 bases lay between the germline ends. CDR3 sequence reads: CASSFERQRSSSYNSPLHF. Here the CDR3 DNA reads TGTGCCAGCAGTTTTGAACGGCAGCGTTCAAGCTCCTATAATTCACCCCTCCACTTT.